The entry that follows covers one T cell receptor (beta chain) sequence. Profiling relied on immunoSEQ multiplex PCR, and the TCRdb table lists in-frame clones only, not all of them. Of approximately 670,000 clones in the sample, approximately 90% were seen once. The record originates from a study of blood T cell repertoires in COVID-19. V trimming: 3 bases; J trimming: 5 bases; junction bases outside the gene matches: 3. Looked up from germline, CDR1 is SGHTS and CDR2 is YDEGEE. This CDR3 is built from 15 residues. Sequences were obtained from peripheral blood. The chain employs TRBV5-8 and TRBJ1-6; 9 bases align to TRBD1. The sequence was obtained from a woman in her late teens or twenties with acute or convalescent COVID-19. CDR3 DNA sequence: TGTGCCAGCAGCTATGGGACAGGGAATAATTCACCCCTCCACTTT. Translation gives CASSYGTGNNSPLHF.